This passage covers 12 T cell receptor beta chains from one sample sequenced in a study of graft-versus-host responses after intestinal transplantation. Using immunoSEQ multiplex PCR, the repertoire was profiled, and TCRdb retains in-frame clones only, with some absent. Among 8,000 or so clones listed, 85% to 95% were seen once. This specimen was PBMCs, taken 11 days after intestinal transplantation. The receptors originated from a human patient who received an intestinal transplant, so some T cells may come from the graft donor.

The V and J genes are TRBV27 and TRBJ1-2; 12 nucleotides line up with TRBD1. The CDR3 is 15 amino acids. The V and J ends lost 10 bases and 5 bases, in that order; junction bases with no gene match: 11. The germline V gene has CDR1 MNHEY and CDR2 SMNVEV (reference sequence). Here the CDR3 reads CATSSGTGGLYGYTF. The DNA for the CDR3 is TGTGCCACCTCGTCCGGGACAGGGGGCCTGTATGGCTACACCTTC.

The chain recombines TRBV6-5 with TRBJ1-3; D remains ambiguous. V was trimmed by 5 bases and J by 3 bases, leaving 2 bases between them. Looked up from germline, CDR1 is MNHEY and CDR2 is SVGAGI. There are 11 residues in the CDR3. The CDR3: CASSLGNTIYF. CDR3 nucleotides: TGTGCCAGCAGTCTTGGAAACACCATATATTTT.

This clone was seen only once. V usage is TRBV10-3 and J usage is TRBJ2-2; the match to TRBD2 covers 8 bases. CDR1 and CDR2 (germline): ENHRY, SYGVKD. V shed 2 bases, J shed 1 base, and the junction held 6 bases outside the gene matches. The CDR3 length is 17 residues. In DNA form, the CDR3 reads TGTGCCATCAGTGAGGCCCCGAGCGGGGGGAACACCGGGGAGCTGTTTTTT. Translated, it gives CAISEAPSGGNTGELFF.

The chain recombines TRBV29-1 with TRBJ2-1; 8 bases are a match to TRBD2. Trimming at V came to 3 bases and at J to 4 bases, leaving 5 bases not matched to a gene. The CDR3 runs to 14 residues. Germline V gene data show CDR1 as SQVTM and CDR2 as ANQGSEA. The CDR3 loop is CSVDGLAVYNEQFF. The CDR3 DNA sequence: TGCAGCGTTGATGGACTAGCTGTGTACAATGAGCAGTTCTTC.

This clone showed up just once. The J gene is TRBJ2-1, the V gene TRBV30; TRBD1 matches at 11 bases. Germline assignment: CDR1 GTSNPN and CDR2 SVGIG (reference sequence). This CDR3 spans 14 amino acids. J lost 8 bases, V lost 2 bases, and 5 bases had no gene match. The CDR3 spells CAWSPGQGAYEQFF. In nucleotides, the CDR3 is TGTGCCTGGAGTCCAGGACAGGGGGCGTATGAGCAGTTCTTC. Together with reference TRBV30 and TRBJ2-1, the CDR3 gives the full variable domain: SQTIHQWPATLVQPVGSPLSLECTVEGTSNPNLYWYRQAAGRGLQLLFYSVGIGQISSEVPQNLSASRPQDRQFILSSKKLLLSDSGFYLCAWSPGQGAYEQFFGPGTRLTVL.

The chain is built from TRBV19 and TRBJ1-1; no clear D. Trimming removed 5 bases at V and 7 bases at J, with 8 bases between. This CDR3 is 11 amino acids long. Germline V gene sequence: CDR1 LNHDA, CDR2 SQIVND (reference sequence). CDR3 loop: CASSLGREAFF. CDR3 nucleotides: TGTGCCAGTAGTTTGGGCCGTGAAGCTTTCTTT.

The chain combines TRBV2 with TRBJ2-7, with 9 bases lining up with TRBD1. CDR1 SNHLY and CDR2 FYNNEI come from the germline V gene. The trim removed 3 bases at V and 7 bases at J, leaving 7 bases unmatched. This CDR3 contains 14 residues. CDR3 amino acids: CASSDSDRGWEQYF. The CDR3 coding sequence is TGTGCCAGCAGTGATTCCGACAGGGGGTGGGAGCAGTACTTC.

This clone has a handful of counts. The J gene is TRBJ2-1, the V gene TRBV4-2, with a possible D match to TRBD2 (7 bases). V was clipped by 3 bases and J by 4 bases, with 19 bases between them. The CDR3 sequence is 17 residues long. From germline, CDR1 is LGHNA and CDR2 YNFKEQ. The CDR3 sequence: CASSHPGEGQGYNEQFF. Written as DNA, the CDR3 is TGTGCCAGCAGCCACCCCGGGGAGGGCCAGGGGTACAATGAGCAGTTCTTC.

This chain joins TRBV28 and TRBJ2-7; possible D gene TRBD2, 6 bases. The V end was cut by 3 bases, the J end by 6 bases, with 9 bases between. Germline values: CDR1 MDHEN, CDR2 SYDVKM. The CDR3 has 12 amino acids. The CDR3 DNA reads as TGTGCCAGCAGTTTTCGGAGGGGCGAGCAGTACGTC. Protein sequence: CASSFRRGEQYV.

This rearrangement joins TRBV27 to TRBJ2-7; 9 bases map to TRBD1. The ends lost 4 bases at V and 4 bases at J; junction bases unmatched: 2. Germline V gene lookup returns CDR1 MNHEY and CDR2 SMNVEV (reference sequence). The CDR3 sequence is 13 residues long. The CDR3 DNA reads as TGTGCCAGCAGTTCCGGACAGGGGTACGAGCAGTACTTC. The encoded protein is CASSSGQGYEQYF.

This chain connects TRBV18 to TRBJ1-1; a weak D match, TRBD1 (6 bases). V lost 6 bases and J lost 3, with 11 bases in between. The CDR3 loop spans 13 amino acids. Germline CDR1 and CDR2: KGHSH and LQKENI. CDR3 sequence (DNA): TGTGCCAGCTCTCGACAGGAGGACACTGAAGCTTTCTTT. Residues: CASSRQEDTEAFF.

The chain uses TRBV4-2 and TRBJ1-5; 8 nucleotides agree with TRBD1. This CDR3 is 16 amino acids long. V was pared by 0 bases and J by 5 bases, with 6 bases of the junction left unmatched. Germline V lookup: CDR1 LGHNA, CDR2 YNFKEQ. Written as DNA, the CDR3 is TGTGCCAGCAGCCAAGAGTTGGGACAGGCGTATCAGCCCCAGCATTTT. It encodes CASSQELGQAYQPQHF.